A selection of T cell receptor beta chains follows, all from one sample in a study of blood T cell repertoires in COVID-19. Assay used: immunoSEQ multiplex PCR; TCRdb lists only in-frame clones, some missing. This sample carries around 37,000 clones, roughly 90% of them seen once, and the ten largest clones take 20%. Sequencing input: peripheral blood. All receptors come from a man aged 55 to 70 with acute or convalescent COVID-19. CDR3s include the opening cysteine and the closing phenylalanine or tryptophan. The D gene is left open where the match is weak. The listing skips clone size in some rows; elsewhere it reads once, few, many or a size class.

J: TRBJ1-5
V: TRBV5-1
D: -
size: -
DNA: TGCGCCAGCAGCTTAACAACAGATCAGCCCCAGCATTTT
CDR3: CASSLTTDQPQHF

J: TRBJ2-7
V: TRBV12-3/TRBV12-4
D: -
size: few
DNA: TGTGCCAGCCGACTAGAGGTCTACGAGCAGTACTTC
CDR3: CASRLEVYEQYF

J: TRBJ1-6
V: TRBV7-9
D: -
size: -
DNA: TGTGCCAGCAGCGTGGGTAGCAATTCACCCCTCCACTTT
CDR3: CASSVGSNSPLHF

J: TRBJ2-2
V: TRBV25-1
D: -
size: few
DNA: TGTGCCACCTCGCGGGGACGGTTCACCGGGGAGCTGTTTTTT
CDR3: CATSRGRFTGELFF

J: TRBJ1-2
V: TRBV6-5
D: -
size: -
DNA: TGTGCCAGCAGTTACCTCAGGGCAGTTAACTATGGCTACACCTTC
CDR3: CASSYLRAVNYGYTF

J: TRBJ2-1
V: TRBV27
D: -
size: -
DNA: -
CDR3: CASSSSRAYNEQFF

J: TRBJ1-4
V: TRBV7-2
D: TRBD1
size: few
DNA: TGTGCCAGCAGCACGCCTTCCGGGACAGGGGGTGAAAAACTGTTTTTT
CDR3: CASSTPSGTGGEKLFF

J: TRBJ1-3
V: TRBV7-9
D: -
size: -
DNA: TGTGCCAGCAGCTTGGGCGGGATCAACTCTGGAAACACCATATATTTT
CDR3: CASSLGGINSGNTIYF

J: TRBJ1-5
V: TRBV6-2/TRBV6-3
D: TRBD1
size: -
DNA: TGTGCCAGCAGTTACTCCGGACAGGGTTATCAGCCCCAGCATTTT
CDR3: CASSYSGQGYQPQHF

J: TRBJ1-2
V: TRBV4-1
D: -
size: -
DNA: TGCGCCAGCAGCCAAGTCCTACAGGGTGGAAATAAGGGTGGCTACACCTTC
CDR3: CASSQVLQGGNKGGYTF